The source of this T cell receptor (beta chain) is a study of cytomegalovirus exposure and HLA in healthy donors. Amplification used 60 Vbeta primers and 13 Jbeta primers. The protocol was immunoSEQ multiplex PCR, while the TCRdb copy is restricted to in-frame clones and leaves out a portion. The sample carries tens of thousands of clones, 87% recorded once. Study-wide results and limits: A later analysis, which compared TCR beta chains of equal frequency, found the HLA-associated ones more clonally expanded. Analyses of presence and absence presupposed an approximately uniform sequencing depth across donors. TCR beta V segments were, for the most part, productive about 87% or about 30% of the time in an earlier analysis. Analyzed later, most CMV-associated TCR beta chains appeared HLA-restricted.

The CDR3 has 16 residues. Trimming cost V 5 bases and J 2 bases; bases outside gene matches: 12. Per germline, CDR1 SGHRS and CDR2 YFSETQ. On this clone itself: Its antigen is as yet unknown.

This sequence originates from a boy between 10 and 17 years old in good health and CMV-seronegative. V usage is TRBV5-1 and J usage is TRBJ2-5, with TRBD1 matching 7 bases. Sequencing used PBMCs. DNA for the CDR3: TGCGCCAGCAGAAAGCCTAAGTCGGGACAGCAAGAGACCCAGTACTTC. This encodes CASRKPKSGQQETQYF. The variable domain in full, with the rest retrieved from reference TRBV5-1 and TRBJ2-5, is KAGVTQTPRYLIKTRGQQVTLSCSPISGHRSVSWYQQTPGQGLQFLFEYFSETQRNKGNFPGRFSGRQFSNSRSEMNVSTLELGDSALYLCASRKPKSGQQETQYFGPGTRLLVL.